The following is a TCR beta chain sequence with its context. Its antigen is still unknown. No clone much larger than this one lies a single base away; base qualities are absent. The sample comes from a study of cytomegalovirus exposure and HLA in healthy donors (TCRdb year 2017). For the study in its entirety: According to an earlier analysis of a few hundred of the donors, 150 million to 200 million T cells yielded 95 million to 140 million unique TCR beta sequences and approximately 300 Gb of sequence data. A separate validation cohort of roughly 120 different subjects was used in addition to the roughly 720-subject first cohort. Every repertoire in the discovery cohort had been generated on one and the same sequencing platform. Donor age, sex, ethnicity and CMV serostatus were compiled alongside the repertoire data. Genome-wide SNP genotypes for about 55% of the roughly 670 donors were used in a later genetic analysis, which treated that subset as a discovery cohort. The study aimed to test whether cataloging public T cell receptors could reveal signatures of past pathogen exposure. Across 398 genotyped donors of the cohort, an average of approximately 240,000 unique TCR beta nucleotide sequences per donor were sequenced, and 15% to 20% of those sequences were non-productive. The number of donors typed differed by locus, with about 629-640 for A, B, C, DRB1 and DQB1, over 500 for DQA1, under 610 for DPA1, and 472 for DPB1. Four to six DR-DQ haplotypes were handled as single units for association and clustering, since linkage in the cohort was strong. In the later analysis, no new phenotypic data were used to find candidate immune exposures; instead, reliance was placed on TCR beta sequences and their occurrence across donors. Of the roughly 410 genotyped donors, 70% to 90% were placed in the genetic ancestry cluster associated with self-reported Caucasian donors. The study profiled the T cell repertoires of hundreds of subjects by immunosequencing and related them to cytomegalovirus serostatus. In an earlier analysis of roughly 580 of the donors, high-throughput TCR beta sequencing was used to judge whether each TCR beta V gene segment behaved as functional or pseudogenic. A later analysis re-examined previously published TCR beta repertoires from about 700 donors and added high-resolution HLA genotyping to investigate patterns of TCR occurrence. Both class I and class II loci were covered by HLA typing, at four-digit resolution. To predict cytomegalovirus infection status, the study brought together high-throughput TCR immunosequencing, statistical association of individual TCRs with disease status, and machine learning. An early release that covered fewer than 750 HLA-typed donors contained 250 to 350 gigabases of sequencing data and around 85 million unique TCR sequences.

Based on the germline V gene, the CDR1 and CDR2 sequences are MNHNS and SASEGT. The V and J ends are trimmed by 5 bases and 5 bases, leaving 15 bases between them. The CDR3 covers 14 residues, taking in both the cysteine and the phenylalanine. This entry keeps only the CDR3 DNA: 42 bases, framed from base 1. The cohort was made up of approximately 670 healthy bone marrow donors. At the time of sampling, all cohort members were nominally healthy, though unrecorded immune exposures were likely present. The donor tested CMV seropositive, placing the donor among the 250 to 350 seropositive members of the cohort. Every donor gave a peripheral blood sample, and the peripheral blood mononuclear cells from that sample were used for TCR beta sequencing. The Qiagen DNeasy Blood Extraction Kit was used to extract genomic DNA from the blood cell samples. Library generation was performed with the immunoSEQ multiplex PCR assay. For the multiplex PCR, a mixture combining 60 forward primers for TCR Vbeta segments and 13 reverse primers for TCR Jbeta segments was used. A multiplex PCR assay on genomic DNA amplified the CDR3 region of rearranged TCR beta genes. The Illumina HiSeq System was used to sequence the amplified TCR beta libraries as 87-base-pair reads. In the paper's pipeline: A later analysis tallied roughly 80 million unique TCR beta chains across the 640 or so repertoires, and some 10 million of those chains were shared by two or more donors. Raw reads were error-corrected and collapsed into unique sequences with a nearest-neighbor algorithm that merged closely related sequences to remove PCR and sequencing errors. Alignment of CDR3 sequences to IMGT reference sequences was used to assign V, D and J gene segments. For a sequence to be retained, a match of at least six nucleotides was required to both a V gene segment and a J gene segment. A rearrangement was called productive if the CDR3 had no stop codons and remained in frame with V and J, and every other rearrangement was called non-productive. CDR3 was defined by IMGT convention, running from the second conserved V-encoded cysteine to the conserved J-encoded phenylalanine. The earlier analysis of 500 to 750 of the donors excluded any sequence lacking an unambiguous match to a single V gene segment. An earlier analysis of under 750 of the donors called V segments functional above 56.7% productive rearrangements and segregating when the between-donor standard deviation exceeded 5%. A statistical classification framework was built for diagnosing cytomegalovirus status from the catalog of TCR beta chain sequences. A later analysis assigned V and J genes by comparing TCR nucleotide sequences with IMGT/GENE-DB human TR gene sequences. Using the TCRdist pipeline, a later analysis assigned CDR3 sequences along with most-parsimonious VDJ recombination scenarios. A later analysis defined each TCR beta chain by its CDR3 amino acid sequence plus V-gene family, and excluded reads lacking a unique V-gene family. A later analysis removed 600 or so highly shared, low-generation-probability nucleotide sequences to deal with suspected cross-contamination and a sequencing artifact. In a later analysis, a clonal expansion index for each public chain was calculated from normalized within-repertoire ranks of inferred template counts. A later analysis computed generation probabilities with a VDJ recombination model fitted to out-of-frame rearrangements, and checked the results against IGoR. In a later analysis, hypergeometric tests were used to score TCR-TCR, TCR-HLA and TCR-CMV co-occurrence, with a repertoire-size bias correction applied to TCR pairs. A later analysis estimated false discovery rates by permuting HLA or CMV assignments 20 times. In a later analysis, co-occurring TCRs were grouped with DBSCAN, and TCRdist sequence similarity was added when clustering was performed within HLA-allele-positive subsets. Co-occurrence clustering excluded repertoires with fewer than 30,000 or more than 120,000 public chains, plus five with anomalous nucleotide sharing. Imported from immuneACCESS, the table was reduced by TCRdb to in-frame sequences with V and J called. These copies leave out some clones; in studies compared against another copy, an unresolved V gene accounts for under half, and the cause of the remainder is not known. V and J calls plus clone size are reproduced from that table; the DNA served to infer D and trimming. The sample includes about 80,000 clones, with approximately 60% observed a single time. The ten largest clones represent 3.5% to 4.5% of the sample.

Overall results and qualifications from the work: In a later analysis, TCR association rates were found to vary across HLA loci, with the most associated TCRs seen for DRB1 alleles and the fewest for HLA-C alleles. In an earlier analysis of about 550 of the donors, most TCR beta V segments were observed in productive rearrangements about 87% or about 30% of the time, broadly matching IMGT annotations. Assigning TCR associations to individual alleles was difficult when HLA alleles, especially DR and DQ, strongly co-occurred. A few of the identified cytomegalovirus-associated TCR beta chains were confirmed in vitro to be specific for cytomegalovirus antigens. The classifier was reported to diagnose cytomegalovirus status with high specificity and sensitivity in both the original and validation cohorts. Some IMGT-functional V segments, including TRBV6-2 and TRBV6-3, could not be distinguished by the 87-base-pair reads and were therefore excluded. The study listed around 160 TCR beta chains as associated with cytomegalovirus. Roughly uniform sequencing depth across donors was assumed in presence/absence analyses, although this assumption may not hold. In a later analysis, 16,951 TCR beta sequences were associated with specific HLA alleles at a false discovery rate of 0.05. The earlier analysis of about 600 of the donors excluded approximately 17 rarely observed V segments, including chromosome 9 orphons, because counts were too low. CMV serostatus was the only immune exposure information available for the cohort. Several of the top co-occurrence clusters appeared to be linked to parvovirus B19, influenza, CMV and Epstein-Barr virus, according to a later analysis. Compared with the approximately 600-donor mean, donors in an Asian-associated ancestry cluster had fewer N-insertions in productive TCRs, according to a later genetic analysis. A cluster of highly shared sequence variants was judged likely to represent a technical artifact of the sequencing pipeline. A further reported finding was that TCR beta sequences accurately predicted the HLA-A and HLA-B alleles for most subjects in the first cohort. Most CMV-associated TCR beta chains appeared to be HLA-restricted in a later analysis, and the HLA associations seemed to be driven largely by CMV exposure. Linkage disequilibrium might explain the correlated functional status among segregating V segments, but an unknown experimental factor could not be ruled out. While some public TCRs were present in many individuals, most TCR sequences turned up only very rarely across donors. HLA typing was unavailable for some donors at each locus, so association tests used only the typed subset. Compared with equally common non-associated chains, HLA-associated TCR beta chains in a later analysis were more clonally expanded and had lower generation probabilities. This cohort had only TCR beta chains sequenced, and the lack of alpha or paired-chain data limited which features could be detected. According to the authors, the approach could potentially be generalized to other disease states and immunological phenotypes. V-gene and J-gene trimming of TCR beta chains was associated with a missense DCLRE1C variant in a later genetic analysis, and the association was replicated in an independent cohort.

Recombination joined TRBV6-1 with TRBJ1-1, with an unclear D gene assignment. The receptor's source is a male donor in good health and CMV-seropositive. The sample comprised PBMCs. The DNA sequence is given as TGTGCCAGCAGTCGGCCGGCGGGTGGGACTGAAGCTTTCTTT. Its translation reads: CASSRPAGGTEAFF.